Below, one T cell receptor (beta chain) is given with its context. Its antigen is as yet unknown. Since no conserved phenylalanine or tryptophan closes the CDR3, a read error is the likely cause. The data originate from a study of molecular identifiers for immune sequencing clone quantification. Overall study results and limits: Clone sizes could be underestimated for highly expanded clones when identical TCR molecules share a barcode. The study found clones above 20 RNA copies held over 98% of effector molecules and under 1% in naive cells.

Listed TCR primers and previously described methods were used for bulk TCR libraries. TCRdb itself ran the PCR reads through MiXCR, one entry per CDR3 protein. The sample has about 640,000 distinct CDR3 sequences, 15% to 20% seen once. Construction of naive CD8 libraries employed about 17,000 to 1,100,000 sorted cells together with 10%, 30% or 50% RNA. The receptor comes from a human donor in good health. Some libraries in this study had Jurkat cell RNA spiked in. The sequenced sample consisted of naive CD8+ T cells from blood, with Jurkat cell RNA spiked in. Subset noted: FACS-sorted CD8+CD4-CCR7+CD45RA+ naive T cells.

This CDR3 reads CASSRVHTARASDTQYL. CDR3 sequence (DNA): TGCGCCAGCAGCCGAGTCCACACAGCTAGGGCTTCGGATACGCAGTATTTA. The rearrangement links TRBV4-3 to TRBJ2-3, with D unclear. Germline CDR1 and CDR2: LGHNA and YSLEER. Trimming stripped 4 bases from V and 6 bases from J, with 23 bases between. The CDR3 has 17 amino acids.